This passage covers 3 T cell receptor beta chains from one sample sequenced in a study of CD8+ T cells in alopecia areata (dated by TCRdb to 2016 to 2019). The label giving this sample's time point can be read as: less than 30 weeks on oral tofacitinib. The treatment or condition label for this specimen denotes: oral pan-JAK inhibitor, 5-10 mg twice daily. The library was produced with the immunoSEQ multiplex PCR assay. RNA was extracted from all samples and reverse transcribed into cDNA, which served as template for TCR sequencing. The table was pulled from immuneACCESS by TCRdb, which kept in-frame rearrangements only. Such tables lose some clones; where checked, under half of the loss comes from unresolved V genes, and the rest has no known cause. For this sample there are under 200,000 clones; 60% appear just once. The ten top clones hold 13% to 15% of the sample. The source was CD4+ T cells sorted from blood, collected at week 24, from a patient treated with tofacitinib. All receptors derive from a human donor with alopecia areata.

In DNA, the CDR3 is TGTGCCAGCATAAGGGTTTACACTGAAGCTTTCTTT. Its translation: CASIRVYTEAFF. This chain links TRBV2 with TRBJ1-1; D ambiguous. With 7 bases removed from V and 3 bases from J, the gap between germline ends came to 9 bases. The germline V gene encodes CDR1 SNHLY and CDR2 FYNNEI. The CDR3 loop spans 12 amino acids.

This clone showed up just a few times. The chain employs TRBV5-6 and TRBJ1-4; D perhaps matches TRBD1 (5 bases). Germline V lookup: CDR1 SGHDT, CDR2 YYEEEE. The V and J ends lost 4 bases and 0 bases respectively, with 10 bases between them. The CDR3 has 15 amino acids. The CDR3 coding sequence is TGTGCCAGCAGCGCCTTAGGGGCAACTAATGAAAAACTGTTTTTT. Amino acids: CASSALGATNEKLFF.

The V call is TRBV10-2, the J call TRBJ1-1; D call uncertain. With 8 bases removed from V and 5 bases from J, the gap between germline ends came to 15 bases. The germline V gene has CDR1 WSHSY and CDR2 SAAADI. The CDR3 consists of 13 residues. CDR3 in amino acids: CASVVRPGTEAFF. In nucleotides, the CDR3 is TGCGCCAGCGTCGTCCGACCTGGGACTGAAGCTTTCTTT.